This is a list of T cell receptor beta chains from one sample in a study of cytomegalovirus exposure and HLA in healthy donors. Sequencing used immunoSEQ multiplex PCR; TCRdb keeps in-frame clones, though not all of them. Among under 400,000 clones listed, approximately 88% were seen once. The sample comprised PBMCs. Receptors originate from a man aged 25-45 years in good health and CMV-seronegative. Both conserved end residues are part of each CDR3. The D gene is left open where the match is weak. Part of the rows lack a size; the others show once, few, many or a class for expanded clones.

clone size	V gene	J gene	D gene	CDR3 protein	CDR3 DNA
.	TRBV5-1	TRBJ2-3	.	CASSLAFPGADSTDTQYF	TGCGCCAGCAGCTTGGCGTTTCCAGGGGCCGATAGCACAGATACGCAGTATTTT
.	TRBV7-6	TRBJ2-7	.	CASSPRDNSYEQYF	TGTGCCAGCAGCCCCCGGGACAACTCCTACGAGCAGTACTTC
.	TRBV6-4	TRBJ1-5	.	CASSDMAGDQPQHF	TGTGCCAGCAGTGATATGGCAGGTGATCAGCCCCAGCATTTT
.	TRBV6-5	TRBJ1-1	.	CANILFGGLDTEAFF	TGTGCCAACATCCTCTTCGGGGGGTTGGACACTGAAGCTTTCTTT
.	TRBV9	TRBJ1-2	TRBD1	CASSTSGGLYGYTF	TGTGCCAGCAGCACCTCAGGGGGCCTCTATGGCTACACCTTC
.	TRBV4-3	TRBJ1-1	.	CASSQRASGVNTEAFF	TGCGCCAGCAGCCAGCGGGCCTCCGGGGTGAACACTGAAGCTTTCTTT
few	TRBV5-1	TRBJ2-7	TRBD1	CASSLGTVTHF	TGCGCCAGCAGCCTGGGGACAGTGACTCACTTC
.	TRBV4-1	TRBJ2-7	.	CASSSVGTYEQYF	TGCGCCAGCAGCTCGGTTGGGACTTACGAGCAGTACTTC
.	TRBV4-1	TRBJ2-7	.	CASSHGTFSYEQYF	TGCGCCAGCAGCCATGGGACTTTCTCCTACGAGCAGTACTTC
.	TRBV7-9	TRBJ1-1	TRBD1	CASSWGQGYTEAFF	TGTGCCAGCAGCTGGGGACAGGGATATACTGAAGCTTTCTTT
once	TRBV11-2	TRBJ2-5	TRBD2	CASSSVPGLAGVLQTQYF	TGTGCCAGCAGCTCCGTGCCGGGACTAGCGGGGGTCCTGCAGACCCAGTACTTC
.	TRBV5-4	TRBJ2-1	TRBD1	CASSLNRGNEQFF	TGTGCCAGCAGCTTAAACAGGGGCAATGAGCAGTTCTTC
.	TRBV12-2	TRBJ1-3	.	CASQFRALNLNTIYF	TGTGCAAGTCAGTTCCGAGCTTTAAATTTAAACACCATATATTTT
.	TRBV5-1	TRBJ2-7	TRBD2	CASSSGGAGYEQYF	TGCGCCAGCAGCTCCGGGGGGGCAGGGTACGAGCAGTACTTC
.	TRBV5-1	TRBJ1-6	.	CASSGGQNHNSPLHF	TGCGCCAGCAGCGGTGGGCAGAACCATAATTCACCCCTCCACTTT
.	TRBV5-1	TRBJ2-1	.	CASSLGDYTNEQFF	TGCGCCAGCAGCTTGGGCGACTACACCAATGAGCAGTTCTTC
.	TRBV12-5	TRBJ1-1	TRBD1	CASVWTGNTEAFF	TGTGCTAGTGTTTGGACAGGGAACACTGAAGCTTTCTTT
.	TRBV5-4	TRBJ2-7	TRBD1	CASSPKTGGLEQYF	TGTGCCAGCAGCCCTAAGACAGGGGGCCTCGAGCAGTACTTC
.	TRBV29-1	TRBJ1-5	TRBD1	CSATGDGNQPQHF	TGCAGCGCGACAGGGGATGGCAATCAGCCCCAGCATTTT
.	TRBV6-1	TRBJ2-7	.	CASSEGLAASYEQYF	TGTGCCAGCAGTGAAGGTTTGGCTGCTTCCTACGAGCAGTACTTC
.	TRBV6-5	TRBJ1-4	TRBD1	CASRRTGGEKLFF	TGTGCCAGCAGACGGACAGGGGGGGAAAAACTGTTTTTT
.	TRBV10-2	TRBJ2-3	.	CATLGRMTDTQYF	TGCGCCACGCTGGGGCGGATGACAGATACGCAGTATTTT
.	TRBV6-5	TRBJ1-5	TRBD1	CASSGGQEYQPQHF	TGTGCCAGCAGTGGGGGACAGGAGTATCAGCCCCAGCATTTT
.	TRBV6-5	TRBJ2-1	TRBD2	CASSPLGTSDNEQFF	TGTGCCAGCAGTCCCCTAGGGACTAGCGACAATGAGCAGTTCTTC
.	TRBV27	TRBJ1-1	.	CASSSEASPGAFF	TGTGCCAGCAGTTCGGAGGCCAGCCCCGGGGCTTTCTTT
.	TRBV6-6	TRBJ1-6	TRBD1	CASSGGQIRRNSPLHF	TGTGCCAGCAGTGGGGGACAGATCCGGAGGAATTCACCCCTCCACTTT
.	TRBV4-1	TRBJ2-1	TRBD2	CASSQARETSHGEQFF	TGCGCCAGCAGCCAAGCCAGGGAGACTAGCCACGGTGAGCAGTTCTTC
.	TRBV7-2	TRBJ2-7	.	CASSLGLRVYEQYF	TGTGCCAGCAGCTTAGGTTTGCGGGTCTACGAGCAGTACTTC
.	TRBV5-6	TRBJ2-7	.	CASSFDQGPSYEQYF	TGTGCCAGCAGCTTCGATCAGGGCCCTTCCTACGAGCAGTACTTC
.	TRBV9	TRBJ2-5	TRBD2	CASSVGLAGQGTQYF	TGTGCCAGCAGCGTTGGACTAGCGGGTCAAGGGACCCAGTACTTC
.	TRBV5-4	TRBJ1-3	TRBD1	CASSLDPTGGNTIYF	TGTGCCAGCAGCTTGGACCCGACAGGGGGAAACACCATATATTTT
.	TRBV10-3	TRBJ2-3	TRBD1	CAISGTGVTDTQYF	TGTGCCATCAGTGGGACAGGGGTCACAGATACGCAGTATTTT